This passage covers 8 T cell receptor beta chains from one sample sequenced in a study of blood T cells in healthy people across ages. Combining a sample-barcoded 5' primer with a J-beta primer mix, a second PCR ran for roughly 6 to 12 cycles. Via MiXCR, TCRdb re-called the 5' RACE reads, giving one row per CDR3 protein. The table lists just over 1 million distinct CDR3 sequences, 40% to 45% of them singletons. The sequencing input was blood. All receptors come from an older woman in good health.

This chain joins TRBV11-2 and TRBJ2-4, with a weak D call TRBD1 (6 bases). The J call is uncertain, as TRBJ2-7 better fits the DNA end. Germline values: CDR1 SGHAT, CDR2 FQNNGV. The CDR3 runs 14 residues. The CDR3 region is CASSKAGDAYEQYF. The CDR3, as DNA: TGTGCCAGCAGCAAGGCAGGGGACGCCTACGAGCAGTACTTC.

This clonotype was counted many times. This rearrangement joins TRBV5-1 to TRBJ1-4, with D tentatively TRBD1 (5 bases). CDR1 and CDR2 (germline): SGHRS, YFSETQ. Trimming left V 3 bases short and J 5 bases short, with 17 bases between. This CDR3 comprises 16 residues. CDR3 protein: CASSSAPGLLNEKLFF. Written as DNA, the CDR3 is TGCGCCAGCAGCTCGGCACCGGGACTGCTGAATGAAAAACTGTTTTTT.

The V and J genes are TRBV27 and TRBJ2-7, with 12 bases fitting TRBD2. The CDR3 is 17 residues long. Germline V gene lookup returns CDR1 MNHEY and CDR2 SMNVEV (reference sequence). V gave up 3 bases and J gave up 0 bases; unmatched junction bases: 6. In DNA, the CDR3 is TGTGCCAGCAGTTTCCAGTCTAGCGGGAGGGACTCCTACGAGCAGTACTTC. Its protein is CASSFQSSGRDSYEQYF.

The chain couples TRBV12-3 or TRBV12-4 to TRBJ2-2; weak D call: TRBD1 (5 bases). The V and J ends lost 5 bases and 6 bases respectively, with 16 bases between them. The CDR3 has 15 amino acids. CDR3 sequence reads: CASSHQWTFPGELFF. The CDR3 nucleotides read TGTGCCAGCAGTCACCAATGGACATTTCCCGGGGAGCTGTTTTTT.

The rearrangement joins TRBV12-5 to TRBJ1-5, with TRBD1 matching over 10 bases. Germline lookup yields CDR1 LGHNT and CDR2 FRNRAP. This CDR3 region has 14 residues. V gave up 6 bases and J gave up 5 bases; unmatched junction bases: 4. The CDR3 here is CASGWGQGYQPQHF. CDR3 DNA sequence: TGTGCTAGTGGATGGGGACAGGGGTATCAGCCCCAGCATTTT.

The chain carries TRBV20-1 and TRBJ1-6; D perhaps matches TRBD1 (5 bases). CDR1 is DFQATT, CDR2 SNEGSKA, per germline (reference sequence). This CDR3 has 15 residues. V dropped 1 base and J dropped 5 bases, with 12 bases sitting between them. CDR3 sequence reads: CSARGAGQHNSPLHF. The DNA for the CDR3 is TGCAGTGCTAGAGGGGCAGGGCAACATAATTCACCCCTCCACTTT.

This clonotype was seen only once. This rearrangement joins TRBV10-3 to TRBJ2-3, with TRBD2 matching 9 bases. J gave up 3 bases and V 3 bases, and 4 bases lay outside the gene matches. There are 15 residues in the CDR3. Germline V gene data show CDR1 as ENHRY and CDR2 as SYGVKD. The CDR3 loop is CAISDPSGITDTQYF. The CDR3 coding sequence is TGTGCCATCAGTGATCCTAGCGGGATTACAGATACGCAGTATTTT.

The chain combines TRBV20-1 with TRBJ2-2, with 9 bases aligning to TRBD1. V lost 2 bases, J lost 3 bases, and 10 bases stayed unmatched. The CDR3 consists of 17 residues. Per germline, CDR1 DFQATT and CDR2 SNEGSKA (reference sequence). The CDR3 DNA sequence: TGCAGTGCTAGAAAGACAGGGGGTACGATGGACACCGGGGAGCTGTTTTTT. Translating it yields CSARKTGGTMDTGELFF.